Given below is one T cell receptor beta chain in context. The antigen is not known. One end of the junction varies from germline; a read error may be responsible. The library targeted TCRbeta and was prepared with unique molecular identifiers. One entry per CDR3 protein, called by TCRdb with MiXCR from the PCR reads. The data contain about 830,000 distinct CDR3 sequences, less than 20% of them singletons. The data derive from a study of T-cell reconstitution after alpha-beta-depleted transplantation in children. Findings and limits, study-wide: Surviving recipient T cells and thymic progenitors underlay high day-60 TCRbeta diversity in some patients. Alpha-beta T cells present about two months after transplant were reported to originate from several hundred expanded graft clones.

Sequences were derived from PBMCs, mostly from graft donor cells, sampled 360 days after TCRalphabeta/CD19-depleted stem cell transplant. This receptor was taken from a male patient between 5 and 17 years old who had a stem cell transplant for acute lymphoblastic leukemia, so the T cells may come from the graft donor.

The CDR3 DNA reads as TGTGCCAGCAGCTTAAATCCCTCCCTAGCGGGAGTATGTATCTTC. Its protein product is CASSLNPSLAGVCIF. The rearrangement uses TRBV7-6 and TRBJ2-1, with 10 positions matching TRBD2. The CDR3 contains 15 residues. Germline assignment: CDR1 SGHVS and CDR2 FNYEAQ.